This T cell receptor (beta chain) is from a study of metastatic and nonmetastatic thyroid tumors. The wider study: Repertoire data that came from the blood and tumor or nodule tissue of malignant and benign thyroid patients were compared.

In the study's own analysis: CDR3 was compared across clinicopathological groups, and the resulting differences were used to build a distant-metastasis classifier for papillary thyroid cancer. TCRdb re-called the PCR reads via MiXCR. These V and J calls rely on TCRdb rather than the paper's analysis. The table has 85,000 to 95,000 clones, about 15% seen once; the top ten hold 3.6%. No patient had received any treatment before thyroid surgery. Study-wide results and limits: For both blood and tumor, malignant thyroid tumors reportedly showed significantly higher TCR beta diversity than benign nodules did.

Comment on this clone: The antigen is undetermined. A junction end diverges from the germline sequence, so it may reflect a read error.

Germline CDR1 reads SGHTA; CDR2 reads FQGNSA. CDR3 length: 15 residues. The J gene is TRBJ2-7, the V gene TRBV7-2, with no clear D. This TCR was recovered from a female donor with papillary thyroid cancer or a benign thyroid nodule (not recorded which). Some clones in this sample may be carry-over from other donors' samples. Sequenced material: blood. The CDR3 DNA reads as TGTGCCAGCAGCCCCTCCCCATACAGCTCCTACGAGCAGTGCTTC. Protein: CASSPSPYSSYEQCF.